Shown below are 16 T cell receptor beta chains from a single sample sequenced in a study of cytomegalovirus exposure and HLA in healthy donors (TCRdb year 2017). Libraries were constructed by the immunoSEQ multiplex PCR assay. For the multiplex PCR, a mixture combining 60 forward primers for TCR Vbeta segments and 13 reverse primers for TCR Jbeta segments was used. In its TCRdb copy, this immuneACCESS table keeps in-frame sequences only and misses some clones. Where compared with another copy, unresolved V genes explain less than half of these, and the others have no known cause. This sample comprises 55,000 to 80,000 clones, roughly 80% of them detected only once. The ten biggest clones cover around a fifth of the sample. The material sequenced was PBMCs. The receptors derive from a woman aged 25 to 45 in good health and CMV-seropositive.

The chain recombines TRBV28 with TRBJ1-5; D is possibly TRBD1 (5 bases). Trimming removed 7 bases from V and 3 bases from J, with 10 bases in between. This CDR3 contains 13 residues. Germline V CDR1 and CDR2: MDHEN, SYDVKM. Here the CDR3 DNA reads TGTGCCAGCACAGGGTGGAACAATCAGCCCCAGCATTTT. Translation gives CASTGWNNQPQHF.

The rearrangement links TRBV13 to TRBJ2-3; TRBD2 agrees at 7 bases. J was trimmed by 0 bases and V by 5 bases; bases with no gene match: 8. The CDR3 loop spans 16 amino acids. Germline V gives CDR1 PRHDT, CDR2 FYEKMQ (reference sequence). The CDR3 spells CASSRLAVSSTDTQYF. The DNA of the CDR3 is TGTGCCAGCAGCCGGCTAGCGGTTTCTAGCACAGATACGCAGTATTTT.

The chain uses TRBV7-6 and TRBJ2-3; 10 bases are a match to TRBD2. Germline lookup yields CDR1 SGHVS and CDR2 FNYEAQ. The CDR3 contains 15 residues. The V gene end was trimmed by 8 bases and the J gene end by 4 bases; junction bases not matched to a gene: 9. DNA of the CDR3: TGTGCCAGCGGGTTCCAGGGACTAGCGTCAGATACGCAGTATTTT. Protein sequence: CASGFQGLASDTQYF. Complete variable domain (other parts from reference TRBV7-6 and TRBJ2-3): GAGVSQSPRYKVTKRGQDVALRCDPISGHVSLYWYRQALGQGPEFLTYFNYEAQQDKSGLPNDRFSAERPEGSISTLTIQRTEQRDSAMYRCASGFQGLASDTQYFGPGTRLTVL.

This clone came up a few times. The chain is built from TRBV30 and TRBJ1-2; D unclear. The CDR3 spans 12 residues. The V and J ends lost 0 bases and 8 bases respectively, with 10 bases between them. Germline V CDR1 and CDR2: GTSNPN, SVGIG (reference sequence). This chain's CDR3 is CAWSVLRRGYTF. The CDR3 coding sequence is TGTGCCTGGAGTGTACTCCGGAGAGGCTACACCTTC.

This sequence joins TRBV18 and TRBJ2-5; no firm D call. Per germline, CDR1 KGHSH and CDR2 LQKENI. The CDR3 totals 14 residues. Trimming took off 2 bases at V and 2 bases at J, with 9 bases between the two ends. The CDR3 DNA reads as TGTGCCAGCTCACCAACGGCTAGACAAGAGACCCAGTACTTC. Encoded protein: CASSPTARQETQYF.

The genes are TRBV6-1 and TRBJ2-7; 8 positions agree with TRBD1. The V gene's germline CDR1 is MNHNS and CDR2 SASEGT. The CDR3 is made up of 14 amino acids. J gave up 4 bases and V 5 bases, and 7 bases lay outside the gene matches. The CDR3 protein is CASSRQGLRYEQYF. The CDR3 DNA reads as TGTGCCAGCAGTCGACAGGGGCTAAGGTACGAGCAGTACTTC.

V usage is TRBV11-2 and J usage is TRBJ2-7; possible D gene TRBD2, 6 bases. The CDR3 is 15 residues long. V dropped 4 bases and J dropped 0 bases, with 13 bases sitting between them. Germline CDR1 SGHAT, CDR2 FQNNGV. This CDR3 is CASSSDYQSSYEQYF. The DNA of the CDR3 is TGTGCCAGCAGCTCGGACTACCAGAGCTCCTACGAGCAGTACTTC.

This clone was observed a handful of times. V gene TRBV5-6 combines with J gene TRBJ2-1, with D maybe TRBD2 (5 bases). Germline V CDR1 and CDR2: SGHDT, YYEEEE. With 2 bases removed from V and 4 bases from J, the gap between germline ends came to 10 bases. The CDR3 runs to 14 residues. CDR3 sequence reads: CASSFDYLYNEQFF. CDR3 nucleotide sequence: TGTGCCAGCAGCTTCGACTACCTATACAATGAGCAGTTCTTC.

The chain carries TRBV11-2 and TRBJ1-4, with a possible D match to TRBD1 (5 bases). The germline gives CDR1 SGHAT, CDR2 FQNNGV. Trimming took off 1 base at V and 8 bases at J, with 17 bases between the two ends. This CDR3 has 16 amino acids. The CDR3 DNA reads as TGTGCCAGCAGCTTAGGCGGCCTGGCAGGGTGGGAAAAACTGTTTTTT. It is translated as CASSLGGLAGWEKLFF. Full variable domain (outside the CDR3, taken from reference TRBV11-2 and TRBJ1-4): EAGVAQSPRYKIIEKRQSVAFWCNPISGHATLYWYQQILGQGPKLLIQFQNNGVVDDSQLPKDRFSAERLKGVDSTLKIQPAKLEDSAVYLCASSLGGLAGWEKLFFGSGTQLSVL.

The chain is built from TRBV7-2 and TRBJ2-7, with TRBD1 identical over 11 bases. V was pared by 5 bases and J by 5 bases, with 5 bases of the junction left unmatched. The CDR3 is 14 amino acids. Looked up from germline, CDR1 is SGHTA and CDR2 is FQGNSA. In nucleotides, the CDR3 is TGTGCCAGCAGCCCGAGGACAGGGGGCCACGAGCAGTACTTC. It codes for CASSPRTGGHEQYF.

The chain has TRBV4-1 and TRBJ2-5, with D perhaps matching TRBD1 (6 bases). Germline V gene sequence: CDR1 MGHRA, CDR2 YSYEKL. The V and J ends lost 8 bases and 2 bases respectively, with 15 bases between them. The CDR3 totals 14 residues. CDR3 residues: CASSLKGGQETQYF. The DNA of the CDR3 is TGCGCCAGCTCCCTTAAAGGGGGTCAAGAGACCCAGTACTTC.

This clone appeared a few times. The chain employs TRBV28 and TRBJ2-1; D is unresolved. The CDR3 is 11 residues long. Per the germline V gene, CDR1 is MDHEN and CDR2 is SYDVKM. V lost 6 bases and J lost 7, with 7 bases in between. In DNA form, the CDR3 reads TGTGCCAGCAGCGCGTGGAATGAGCAGTTCTTC. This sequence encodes CASSAWNEQFF.

CDR3 region: CASSILVSGTPYEQYF. CDR3 DNA sequence: TGTGCCAGTAGTATTCTGGTATCCGGGACACCCTACGAGCAGTACTTC. The genes are TRBV19 and TRBJ2-7, with a possible D match to TRBD1 (6 bases). Germline V CDR1 and CDR2: LNHDA, SQIVND (reference sequence). The length of the CDR3 is 16 residues. Deletions cut 3 bases from V and 2 bases from J, with 17 bases between.

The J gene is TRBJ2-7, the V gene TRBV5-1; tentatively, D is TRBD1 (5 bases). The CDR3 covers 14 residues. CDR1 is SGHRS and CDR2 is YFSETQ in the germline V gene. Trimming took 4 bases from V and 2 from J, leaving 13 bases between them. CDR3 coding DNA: TGCGCCAGCAGCCCAAGGACGGACACCTACGAGCAGTACTTC. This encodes CASSPRTDTYEQYF. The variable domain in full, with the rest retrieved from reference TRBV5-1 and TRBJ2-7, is KAGVTQTPRYLIKTRGQQVTLSCSPISGHRSVSWYQQTPGQGLQFLFEYFSETQRNKGNFPGRFSGRQFSNSRSEMNVSTLELGDSALYLCASSPRTDTYEQYFGPGTRLTVT.

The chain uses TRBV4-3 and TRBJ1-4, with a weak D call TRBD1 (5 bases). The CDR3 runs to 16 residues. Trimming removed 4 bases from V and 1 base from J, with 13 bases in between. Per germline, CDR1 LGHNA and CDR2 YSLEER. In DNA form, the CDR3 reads TGCGCCAGCAGCCCGGAACAGGCCAGAACTAATGAAAAACTGTTTTTT. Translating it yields CASSPEQARTNEKLFF.

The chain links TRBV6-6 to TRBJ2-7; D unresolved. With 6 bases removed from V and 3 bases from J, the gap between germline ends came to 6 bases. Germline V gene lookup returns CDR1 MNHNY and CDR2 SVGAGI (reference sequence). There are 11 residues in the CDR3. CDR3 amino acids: CASSLVYEQYF. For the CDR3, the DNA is TGTGCCAGCAGCCTCGTCTACGAGCAGTACTTC.